Reported below is one TCR beta chain. Unmatched junction bases numbered 1, after V lost 3 bases and J lost 4 bases. The germline gives CDR1 SGHAT, CDR2 FQNNGV. This CDR3 is 14 amino acids long. MiXCR was run by TCRdb on the RT-PCR reads, yielding one entry per CDR3 protein. The table has approximately 410,000 distinct CDR3 sequences, around 15% seen once. These data originate in a study of patients and donors after allogeneic stem cell transplantation. This clonotype was obtained from a human donor who was either an allogeneic HSCT recipient or a stem cell or donor lymphocyte infusion donor (not recorded which). It is not recorded whose cells these are; they may come from a transplant donor. The chain uses TRBV11-2 and TRBJ1-1; 11 bases are a match to TRBD1. The sequenced sample was blood, either unsorted or a sorted T cell fraction (not recorded which). CDR3 loop: CASSLGQGVTEAFF. The CDR3 region has the DNA TGTGCCAGCAGCTTGGGACAGGGGGTCACTGAAGCTTTCTTT.